This T cell receptor (beta chain) was identified during a study of shared clonotypes between healthy human individuals. The CDR3 contains 18 residues. Germline V gene data show CDR1 as MGHRA and CDR2 as YSYEKL. The ends were cut back, 0 bases at V and 2 bases at J, with 14 bases in the middle. Sequencing was performed with immunoSEQ multiplex PCR; in TCRdb, only in-frame clones are kept and a portion is missing. The sample lists some 2.3 million clones, approximately 93% occurring once. The sequenced sample consisted of naive CD4+ T cells from PBMCs. As to subset: CD45RA+ positively selected. This chain uses TRBV4-1 with TRBJ2-6, with D possibly being TRBD1 (5 bases). The source is a man between 18 and 29 years old in good health. Some clones in this sample may be carry-over from other donors' samples. The CDR3: CASSQEAPRVTGANVLTF. In nucleotides, the CDR3 is TGCGCCAGCAGCCAAGAGGCCCCCAGGGTAACTGGGGCCAACGTCCTGACTTTC.